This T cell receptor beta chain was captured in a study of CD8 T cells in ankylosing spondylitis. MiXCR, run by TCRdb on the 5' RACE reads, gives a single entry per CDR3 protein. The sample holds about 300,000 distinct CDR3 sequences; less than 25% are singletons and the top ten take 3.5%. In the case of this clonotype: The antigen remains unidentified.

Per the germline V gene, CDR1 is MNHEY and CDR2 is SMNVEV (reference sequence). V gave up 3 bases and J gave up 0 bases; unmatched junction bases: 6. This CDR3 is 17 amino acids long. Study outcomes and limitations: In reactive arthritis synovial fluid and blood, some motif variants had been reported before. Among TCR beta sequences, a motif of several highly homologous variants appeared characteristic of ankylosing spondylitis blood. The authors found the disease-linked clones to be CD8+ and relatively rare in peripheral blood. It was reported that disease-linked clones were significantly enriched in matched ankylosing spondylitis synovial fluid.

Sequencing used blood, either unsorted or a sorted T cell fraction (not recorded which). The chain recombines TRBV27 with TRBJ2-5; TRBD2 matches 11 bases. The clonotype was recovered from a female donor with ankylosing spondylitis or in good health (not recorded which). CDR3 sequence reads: CASSFRGLAAYQETQYF. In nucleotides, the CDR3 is TGTGCCAGCAGTTTCCGGGGACTAGCGGCGTACCAAGAGACCCAGTACTTC.